This T cell receptor (beta chain) derives from a study of OX40 agonist ivuxolimab in advanced cancers. Study-level findings and limits: At 0.1 to 3.0 mg/kg, clonal expansion of CD4+ and CD8+ blood T cells had occurred by week 6.

With 3 bases clipped from V and 6 bases from J, the junction kept 3 bases outside the gene matches. Germline V gene sequence: CDR1 SGDLS, CDR2 YYNGEE. The CDR3 sequence is 13 residues long. TCRdb's copy holds only in-frame clones and misses some; the assay was immunoSEQ multiplex PCR. The sample consists of about 7,300 clones, roughly 80% of them appearing once. Comments on this clone: Its specificity is unknown.

This TCR was recovered from an adult with an advanced solid tumor such as melanoma, head and neck, liver or kidney cancer. Specimen: CD4+ or CD8+ T cells sorted from blood, collected in a trial of the OX40 agonist ivuxolimab. V and J are TRBV9 and TRBJ1-2; 9 nucleotides agree with TRBD1. The CDR3 nucleotides are TGTGCCAGCAGCGGTTGGGACAGGGATGGCTACACCTTC. It specifies CASSGWDRDGYTF.